The rows below give T cell receptor beta chains drawn from one sample of a study of response to subunit inactivated influenza vaccine. Each CDR3 protein gets one entry after TCRdb re-called the RT-PCR reads with MiXCR. The sample shows about 500,000 distinct CDR3 sequences, about 15% of them seen only once. Sample: CD4+ T cells sorted from PBMCs, taken roughly 24 months after vaccination. The receptors shown here come from a man aged 45 to 70 who received an inactivated influenza vaccine. The CDR3 runs from the conserved cysteine through the conserved F or W. The D gene is left open where the match is weak. The size field is filled for only some rows; it gives once, few, many or a size class.

d_gene: NA
abundance: NA
j_gene: TRBJ2-3
v_gene: TRBV21-1
CDR3aa: CASSERPSADTQYF
CDR3nt: TGTGCCAGCAGCGAACGGCCGAGTGCAGATACGCAGTATTTT

d_gene: TRBD2
abundance: few
j_gene: TRBJ2-7
v_gene: TRBV2
CDR3aa: CASRAGVEQYF
CDR3nt: TGTGCCAGCAGGGCGGGGGTAGAGCAGTACTTC

d_gene: NA
abundance: few
j_gene: TRBJ1-2
v_gene: TRBV18
CDR3aa: CASSPVGTANYGYTF
CDR3nt: TGTGCCAGCTCACCAGTAGGGACGGCTAACTATGGCTACACCTTC

d_gene: NA
abundance: NA
j_gene: TRBJ2-5
v_gene: TRBV20-1
CDR3aa: CSAPSGQYQETQYF
CDR3nt: TGCAGTGCTCCGTCGGGGCAGTACCAAGAGACCCAGTACTTC

d_gene: TRBD2
abundance: few
j_gene: TRBJ2-7
v_gene: TRBV12-3/TRBV12-4
CDR3aa: CASSPAGAGTYEQYF
CDR3nt: TGTGCCAGCAGCCCGGCGGGAGCGGGTACCTACGAGCAGTACTTC

d_gene: NA
abundance: NA
j_gene: TRBJ1-1
v_gene: TRBV3-1
CDR3aa: CASRSNLNTEAFF
CDR3nt: TGTGCCAGCAGATCCAACCTGAACACTGAAGCTTTCTTT

d_gene: NA
abundance: NA
j_gene: TRBJ1-1
v_gene: TRBV12-3/TRBV12-4
CDR3aa: CASSYGAGAEAFF
CDR3nt: TGTGCCAGCAGTTACGGGGCCGGGGCTGAAGCTTTCTTT

d_gene: NA
abundance: many
j_gene: TRBJ1-6
v_gene: TRBV5-6
CDR3aa: CASSLGGPLHF
CDR3nt: TGTGCCAGCAGCTTGGGTGGACCCCTCCACTTT

d_gene: NA
abundance: few
j_gene: TRBJ2-5
v_gene: TRBV28
CDR3aa: CASAMAPQGRQETQYF
CDR3nt: TGTGCCAGCGCCATGGCTCCGCAGGGTCGGCAAGAGACCCAGTACTTC

d_gene: NA
abundance: NA
j_gene: TRBJ1-5
v_gene: TRBV7-8
CDR3aa: CASSLALSSNQPQHF
CDR3nt: TGTGCCAGCAGCTTAGCCCTTAGTAGCAATCAGCCCCAGCATTTT

d_gene: TRBD2
abundance: few
j_gene: TRBJ2-4
v_gene: TRBV5-1
CDR3aa: CASSGSGGNIQYF
CDR3nt: TGCGCCAGCAGCGGGAGCGGGGGAAACATTCAGTACTTC

d_gene: NA
abundance: NA
j_gene: TRBJ1-2
v_gene: TRBV2
CDR3aa: CASKLGQSLYGYTF
CDR3nt: TGTGCCAGCAAGTTGGGACAAAGCCTCTATGGCTACACCTTC

d_gene: NA
abundance: many
j_gene: TRBJ2-7
v_gene: TRBV27
CDR3aa: CASSLMLGAHEQYF
CDR3nt: TGTGCCAGCAGTTTAATGTTGGGGGCCCACGAGCAGTACTTC

d_gene: NA
abundance: NA
j_gene: TRBJ1-4
v_gene: TRBV5-5
CDR3aa: CASSWDATNEKLFF
CDR3nt: TGTGCCAGCAGCTGGGACGCAACTAATGAAAAACTGTTTTTT

d_gene: TRBD1
abundance: NA
j_gene: TRBJ1-2
v_gene: TRBV24-1
CDR3aa: CATSGTGRGNGYTF
CDR3nt: TGTGCCACCAGTGGGACAGGCCGGGGCAATGGCTACACCTTC

d_gene: NA
abundance: few
j_gene: TRBJ2-3
v_gene: TRBV9
CDR3aa: CASSDRESTDTQYF
CDR3nt: TGTGCCAGCAGCGACAGGGAAAGCACAGATACGCAGTATTTT

d_gene: TRBD1
abundance: NA
j_gene: TRBJ2-1
v_gene: TRBV5-1
CDR3aa: CASSAGGEYNEQFF
CDR3nt: TGCGCCAGCAGCGCAGGGGGAGAATACAATGAGCAGTTCTTC

d_gene: NA
abundance: NA
j_gene: TRBJ1-3
v_gene: TRBV11-2
CDR3aa: CASSSGTGPGGTIYF
CDR3nt: TGTGCCAGCAGCTCTGGAACGGGACCGGGAGGCACCATATATTTT

d_gene: NA
abundance: few
j_gene: TRBJ1-2
v_gene: TRBV5-5
CDR3aa: CASRQAGTVNYGYTF
CDR3nt: TGTGCCAGCAGACAGGCCGGGACGGTGAACTATGGCTACACCTTC

d_gene: NA
abundance: few
j_gene: TRBJ2-5
v_gene: TRBV12-3/TRBV12-4
CDR3aa: CASSLLGGETQYF
CDR3nt: TGTGCCAGCAGTTTACTGGGGGGAGAGACCCAGTACTTC

d_gene: NA
abundance: NA
j_gene: TRBJ1-1
v_gene: TRBV6-2/TRBV6-3
CDR3aa: CASSRRRGAVRAFF
CDR3nt: TGTGCCAGCAGCCGACGGAGGGGGGCCGTACGAGCTTTCTTT

d_gene: NA
abundance: few
j_gene: TRBJ2-7
v_gene: TRBV28
CDR3aa: CASIPGLNREQYF
CDR3nt: TGTGCCAGCATTCCCGGGCTTAATCGCGAGCAGTACTTC

d_gene: NA
abundance: few
j_gene: TRBJ1-5
v_gene: TRBV6-1
CDR3aa: CASSEEKGTRSNQPQHF
CDR3nt: TGTGCCAGCAGTGAGGAGAAGGGGACGAGAAGCAATCAGCCCCAGCATTTT

d_gene: NA
abundance: few
j_gene: TRBJ2-3
v_gene: TRBV18
CDR3aa: CASSPPFSSTITDTQYF
CDR3nt: TGTGCCAGCTCACCCCCTTTTAGCTCCACAATCACAGATACGCAGTATTTT

d_gene: NA
abundance: few
j_gene: TRBJ1-5
v_gene: TRBV2
CDR3aa: CASSESWARQPQHF
CDR3nt: TGTGCCAGCAGTGAATCTTGGGCACGCCAGCCCCAGCATTTT

d_gene: NA
abundance: NA
j_gene: TRBJ1-2
v_gene: TRBV7-2
CDR3aa: CASSPLGVNDYGYTF
CDR3nt: TGTGCCAGCAGCCCCCTTGGGGTAAACGACTATGGCTACACCTTC

d_gene: NA
abundance: NA
j_gene: TRBJ2-2
v_gene: TRBV12-3/TRBV12-4
CDR3aa: CASENTGELFF
CDR3nt: TGTGCCAGCGAGAACACCGGGGAGCTGTTTTTT

d_gene: TRBD1
abundance: few
j_gene: TRBJ1-2
v_gene: TRBV4-2
CDR3aa: CASSIDRGGNYGYTF
CDR3nt: TGTGCCAGCAGTATCGACAGGGGGGGTAACTATGGCTACACCTTC

d_gene: TRBD1
abundance: few
j_gene: TRBJ2-3
v_gene: TRBV20-1
CDR3aa: CSARGLGQEATDTQYF
CDR3nt: TGCAGTGCTAGGGGACTGGGACAGGAGGCCACAGATACGCAGTATTTT

d_gene: NA
abundance: many
j_gene: TRBJ2-5
v_gene: TRBV12-3/TRBV12-4
CDR3aa: CASSPGHRETQYF
CDR3nt: TGTGCCAGCAGCCCGGGACACCGGGAGACCCAGTACTTC

d_gene: TRBD1
abundance: NA
j_gene: TRBJ2-1
v_gene: TRBV7-9
CDR3aa: CASTPGTGVHEQFF
CDR3nt: TGTGCCAGCACCCCCGGGACAGGGGTCCATGAGCAGTTCTTC

d_gene: NA
abundance: few
j_gene: TRBJ2-3
v_gene: TRBV20-1
CDR3aa: CSARDSVQGTDTQYF
CDR3nt: TGCAGTGCTAGAGATTCGGTCCAGGGCACAGATACGCAGTATTTT

d_gene: NA
abundance: NA
j_gene: TRBJ1-2
v_gene: TRBV29-1
CDR3aa: CSVATTQSGVKSGYTF
CDR3nt: TGCAGCGTGGCCACAACACAATCAGGGGTAAAATCTGGCTACACCTTC

d_gene: NA
abundance: few
j_gene: TRBJ1-2
v_gene: TRBV5-1
CDR3aa: CASSLDGLGGYTF
CDR3nt: TGCGCCAGCAGCTTGGACGGCCTCGGCGGCTACACCTTC

d_gene: NA
abundance: few
j_gene: TRBJ1-2
v_gene: TRBV7-9
CDR3aa: CASSFEGSYGYTF
CDR3nt: TGTGCCAGCAGCTTTGAGGGAAGCTATGGCTACACCTTC

d_gene: NA
abundance: NA
j_gene: TRBJ2-5
v_gene: TRBV12-3/TRBV12-4
CDR3aa: CASSLATSMGRETQYF
CDR3nt: TGTGCCAGCAGTTTAGCCACTAGTATGGGGCGTGAGACCCAGTACTTC

d_gene: NA
abundance: NA
j_gene: TRBJ2-7
v_gene: TRBV20-1
CDR3aa: CSARGELMGYEQYF
CDR3nt: TGCAGTGCTAGAGGGGAACTAATGGGCTACGAGCAGTACTTC

d_gene: NA
abundance: few
j_gene: TRBJ2-5
v_gene: TRBV14
CDR3aa: CASSQARGSQETQYF
CDR3nt: TGTGCCAGCAGCCAAGCCCGGGGCAGCCAAGAGACCCAGTACTTC

d_gene: TRBD1
abundance: NA
j_gene: TRBJ1-2
v_gene: TRBV4-1
CDR3aa: CASSQAPTGAYGYTF
CDR3nt: TGCGCCAGCAGCCAAGCTCCGACAGGGGCCTATGGCTACACCTTC

d_gene: TRBD1
abundance: NA
j_gene: TRBJ2-7
v_gene: TRBV5-1
CDR3aa: CASSIGPGQISYEQYF
CDR3nt: TGCGCCAGCAGCATCGGCCCGGGACAGATCTCCTACGAGCAGTACTTC

d_gene: NA
abundance: NA
j_gene: TRBJ2-3
v_gene: TRBV5-5
CDR3aa: CASSLDGGSTDTQYF
CDR3nt: TGTGCCAGCAGCTTGGATGGGGGAAGCACAGATACGCAGTATTTT

d_gene: NA
abundance: NA
j_gene: TRBJ2-3
v_gene: TRBV28
CDR3aa: CASSQAGGRDTQYF
CDR3nt: TGTGCCAGCAGTCAGGCGGGCGGCAGGGATACGCAGTATTTT

d_gene: NA
abundance: few
j_gene: TRBJ2-7
v_gene: TRBV29-1
CDR3aa: CSVGAYSYEQYF
CDR3nt: TGCAGCGTTGGTGCCTACTCCTACGAGCAGTACTTC

d_gene: TRBD1
abundance: NA
j_gene: TRBJ1-6
v_gene: TRBV25-1
CDR3aa: CASSRGTFYNSPLHF
CDR3nt: TGTGCCAGCAGCAGGGGGACCTTTTATAATTCACCCCTCCACTTT

d_gene: NA
abundance: many
j_gene: TRBJ2-2
v_gene: TRBV11-2
CDR3aa: CASSLSPGRHTGELFF
CDR3nt: TGTGCCAGCAGCTTATCCCCGGGCAGACACACCGGGGAGCTGTTTTTT

d_gene: NA
abundance: few
j_gene: TRBJ2-7
v_gene: TRBV28
CDR3aa: CASSQVYYEQYF
CDR3nt: TGTGCCAGCAGTCAAGTTTACTACGAGCAGTACTTC

d_gene: NA
abundance: few
j_gene: TRBJ2-3
v_gene: TRBV12-3/TRBV12-4
CDR3aa: CASSTGRESTDTQYF
CDR3nt: TGTGCCAGCAGCACAGGGCGGGAAAGCACAGATACGCAGTATTTT

d_gene: NA
abundance: NA
j_gene: TRBJ2-3
v_gene: TRBV7-6
CDR3aa: CASGGRTDTQYF
CDR3nt: TGTGCCAGCGGGGGGCGCACAGATACGCAGTATTTT

d_gene: TRBD1
abundance: few
j_gene: TRBJ1-1
v_gene: TRBV20-1
CDR3aa: CSARGQEIIQNTEAFF
CDR3nt: TGCAGTGCTAGGGGACAGGAGATAATCCAGAACACTGAAGCTTTCTTT

d_gene: NA
abundance: NA
j_gene: TRBJ2-1
v_gene: TRBV12-3/TRBV12-4
CDR3aa: CASTVRQGRLDEQFF
CDR3nt: TGTGCCAGCACCGTGAGGCAGGGAAGGTTAGATGAGCAGTTCTTC

d_gene: NA
abundance: NA
j_gene: TRBJ1-3
v_gene: TRBV10-3
CDR3aa: CAIREGGWSGNTIYF
CDR3nt: TGTGCCATCAGAGAGGGAGGTTGGTCTGGAAACACCATATATTTT

d_gene: TRBD1
abundance: NA
j_gene: TRBJ2-5
v_gene: TRBV6-2/TRBV6-3
CDR3aa: CASSDRDRGPQETQYF
CDR3nt: TGTGCCAGCAGTGACCGGGACAGGGGCCCTCAAGAGACCCAGTACTTC

d_gene: NA
abundance: NA
j_gene: TRBJ2-3
v_gene: TRBV6-5
CDR3aa: CASSYSTSGIENTQYF
CDR3nt: TGTGCCAGCAGTTACTCGACGTCCGGGATAGAAAATACGCAGTATTTT

d_gene: NA
abundance: few
j_gene: TRBJ1-2
v_gene: TRBV5-1
CDR3aa: CASSPHQKNYGYTF
CDR3nt: TGCGCCAGCAGCCCCCACCAGAAAAACTATGGCTACACCTTC

d_gene: TRBD1
abundance: NA
j_gene: TRBJ2-1
v_gene: TRBV6-1
CDR3aa: CVSRFGTGTNNEQFF
CDR3nt: TGTGTCAGCCGATTCGGGACAGGGACTAACAATGAGCAGTTCTTC

d_gene: NA
abundance: few
j_gene: TRBJ2-4
v_gene: TRBV5-6
CDR3aa: CASTTLGGGGNIQYF
CDR3nt: TGTGCCAGCACCACTTTGGGGGGTGGCGGGAACATTCAGTACTTC

d_gene: NA
abundance: few
j_gene: TRBJ2-7
v_gene: TRBV5-1
CDR3aa: CASSLLGRAAYEQYF
CDR3nt: TGCGCCAGCAGCTTGTTAGGCAGGGCCGCCTACGAGCAGTACTTC

d_gene: TRBD2
abundance: NA
j_gene: TRBJ2-7
v_gene: TRBV20-1
CDR3aa: CSAPVRRGTTYEQYF
CDR3nt: TGCAGTGCTCCCGTGCGGCGGGGGACGACCTACGAGCAGTACTTC